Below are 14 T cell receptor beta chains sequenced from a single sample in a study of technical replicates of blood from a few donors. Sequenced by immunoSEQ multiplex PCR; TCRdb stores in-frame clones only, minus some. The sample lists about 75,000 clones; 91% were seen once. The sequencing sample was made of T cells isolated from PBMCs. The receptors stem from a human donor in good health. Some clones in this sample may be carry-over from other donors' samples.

CDR3 DNA sequence: TGTGCCACCAGCACGGAGAGTCCGGGAGCGAATGAGCAGTTCTTC. Its translation is CATSTESPGANEQFF. The V and J genes are TRBV15 and TRBJ2-1, with D possibly being TRBD2 (6 bases). V was shortened by 4 bases and J by 7 bases, with 17 bases between the two germline ends. This CDR3 is 15 amino acids long. Germline V gene sequence: CDR1 LNHNV, CDR2 YYDKDF (reference sequence). The full variable domain, rest sourced from reference TRBV15 and TRBJ2-1, is DAMVIQNPRYQVTQFGKPVTLSCSQTLNHNVMYWYQQKSSQAPKLLFHYYDKDFNNEADTPDNFQSRRPNTSFCFLDIRSPGLGDTAMYLCATSTESPGANEQFFGPGTRLTVL.

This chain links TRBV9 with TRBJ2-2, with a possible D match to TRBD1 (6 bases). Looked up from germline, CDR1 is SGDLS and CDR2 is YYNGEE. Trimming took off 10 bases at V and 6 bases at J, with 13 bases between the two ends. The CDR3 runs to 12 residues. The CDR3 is CAGGGPSGELFF. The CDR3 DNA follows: TGTGCCGGTGGGGGCCCCTCCGGGGAGCTGTTTTTT.

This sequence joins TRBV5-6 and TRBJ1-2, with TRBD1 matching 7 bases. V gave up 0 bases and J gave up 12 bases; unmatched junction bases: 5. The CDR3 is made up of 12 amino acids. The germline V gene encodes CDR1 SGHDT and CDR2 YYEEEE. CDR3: CASSLVDRVDTF. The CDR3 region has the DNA TGTGCCAGCAGCTTGGTTGACAGGGTCGACACCTTC.

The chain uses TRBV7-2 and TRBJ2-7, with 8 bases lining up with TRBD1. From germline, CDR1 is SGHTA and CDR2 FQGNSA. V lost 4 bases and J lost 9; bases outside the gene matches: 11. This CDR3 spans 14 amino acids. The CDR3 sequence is CASSYGTGYDVQYF. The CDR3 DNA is TGTGCCAGCAGCTACGGGACAGGATATGATGTGCAGTACTTC.

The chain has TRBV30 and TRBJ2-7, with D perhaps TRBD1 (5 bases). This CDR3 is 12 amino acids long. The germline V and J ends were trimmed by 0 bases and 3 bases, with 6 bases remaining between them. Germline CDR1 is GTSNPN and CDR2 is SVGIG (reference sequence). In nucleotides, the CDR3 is TGTGCCTGGAGTGTACAGGTCTACGAGCAGTACTTC. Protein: CAWSVQVYEQYF.

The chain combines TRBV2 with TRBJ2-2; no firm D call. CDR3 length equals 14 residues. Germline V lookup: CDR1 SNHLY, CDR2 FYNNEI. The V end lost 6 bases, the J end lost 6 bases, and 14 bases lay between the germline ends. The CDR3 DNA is TGTGCCAGCAGCGCGAACTTGGGCGCCGGGGAGCTGTTTTTT. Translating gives CASSANLGAGELFF.

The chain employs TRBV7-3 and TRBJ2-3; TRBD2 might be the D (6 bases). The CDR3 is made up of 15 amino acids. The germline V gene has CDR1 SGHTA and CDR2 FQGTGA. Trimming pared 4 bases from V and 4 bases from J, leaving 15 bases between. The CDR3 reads CASSYSGGAADTQYF. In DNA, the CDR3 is TGTGCCAGCAGCTATTCCGGCGGGGCAGCAGATACGCAGTATTTT.

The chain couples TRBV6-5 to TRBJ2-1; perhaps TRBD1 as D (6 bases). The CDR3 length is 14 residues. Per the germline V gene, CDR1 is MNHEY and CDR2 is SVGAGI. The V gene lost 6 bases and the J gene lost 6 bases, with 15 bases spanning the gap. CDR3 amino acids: CASSGSWDINEQFF. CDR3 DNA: TGTGCCAGCAGCGGTAGTTGGGACATCAATGAGCAGTTCTTC.

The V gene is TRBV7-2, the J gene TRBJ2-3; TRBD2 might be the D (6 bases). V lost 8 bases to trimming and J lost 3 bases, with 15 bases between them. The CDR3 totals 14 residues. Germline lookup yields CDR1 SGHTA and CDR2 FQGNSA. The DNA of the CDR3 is TGTGCCAGCCACCCATGGCGGGATACAGATACGCAGTATTTT. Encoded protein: CASHPWRDTDTQYF.

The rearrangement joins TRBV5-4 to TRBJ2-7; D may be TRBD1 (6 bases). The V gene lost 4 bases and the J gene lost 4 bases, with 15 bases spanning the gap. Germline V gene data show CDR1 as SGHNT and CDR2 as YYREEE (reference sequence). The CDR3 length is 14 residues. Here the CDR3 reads CASSLGTRQYEQYF. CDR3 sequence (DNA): TGTGCCAGCAGCCTAGGGACAAGACAGTACGAGCAGTACTTC.

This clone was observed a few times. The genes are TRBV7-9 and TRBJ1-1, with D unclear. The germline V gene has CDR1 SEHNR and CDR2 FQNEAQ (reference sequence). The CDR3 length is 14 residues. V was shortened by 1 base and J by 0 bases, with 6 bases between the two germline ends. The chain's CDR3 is CASSLGVLNTEAFF. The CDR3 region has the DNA TGTGCCAGCAGCTTAGGTGTATTGAACACTGAAGCTTTCTTT.

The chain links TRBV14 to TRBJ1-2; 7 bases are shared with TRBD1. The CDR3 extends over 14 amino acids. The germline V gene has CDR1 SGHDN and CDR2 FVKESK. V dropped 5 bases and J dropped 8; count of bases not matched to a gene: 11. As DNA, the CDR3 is TGTGCCAGCAGCGGCAGGGGGAACCTAACCGGCTACACCTTC. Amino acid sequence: CASSGRGNLTGYTF.

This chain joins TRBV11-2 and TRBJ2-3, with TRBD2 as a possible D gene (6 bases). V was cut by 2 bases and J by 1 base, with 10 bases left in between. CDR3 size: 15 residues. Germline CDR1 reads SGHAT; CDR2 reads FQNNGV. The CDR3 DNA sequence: TGTGCCAGCAGCTTAATCCGCGGGGGCACAGATACGCAGTATTTT. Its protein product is CASSLIRGGTDTQYF.

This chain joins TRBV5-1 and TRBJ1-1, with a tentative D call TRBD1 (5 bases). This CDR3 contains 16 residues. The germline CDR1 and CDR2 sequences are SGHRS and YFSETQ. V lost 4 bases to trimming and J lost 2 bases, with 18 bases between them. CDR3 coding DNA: TGCGCCAGCAGCCCCTTAGGGTCTAGGGGCAACACTGAAGCTTTCTTT. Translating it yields CASSPLGSRGNTEAFF.